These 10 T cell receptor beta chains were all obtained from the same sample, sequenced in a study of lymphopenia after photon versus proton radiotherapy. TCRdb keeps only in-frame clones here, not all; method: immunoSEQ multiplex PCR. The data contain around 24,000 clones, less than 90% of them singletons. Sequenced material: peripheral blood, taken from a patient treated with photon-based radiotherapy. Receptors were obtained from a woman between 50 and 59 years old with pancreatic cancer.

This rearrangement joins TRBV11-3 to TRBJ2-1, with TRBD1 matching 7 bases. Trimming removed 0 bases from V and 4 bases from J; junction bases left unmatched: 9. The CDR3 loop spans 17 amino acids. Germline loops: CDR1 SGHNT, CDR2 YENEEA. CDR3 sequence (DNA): TGTGCCAGCAGCTTAGATGGAAGGGGGCCCCCTTACAATGAGCAGTTCTTC. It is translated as CASSLDGRGPPYNEQFF.

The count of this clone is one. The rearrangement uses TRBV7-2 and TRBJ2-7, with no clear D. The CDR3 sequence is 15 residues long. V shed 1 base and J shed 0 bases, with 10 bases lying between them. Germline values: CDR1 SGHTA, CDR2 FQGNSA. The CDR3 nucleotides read TGTGCCAGCAGCTTAGAGGCCCGTAGCTCCTACGAGCAGTACTTC. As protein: CASSLEARSSYEQYF.

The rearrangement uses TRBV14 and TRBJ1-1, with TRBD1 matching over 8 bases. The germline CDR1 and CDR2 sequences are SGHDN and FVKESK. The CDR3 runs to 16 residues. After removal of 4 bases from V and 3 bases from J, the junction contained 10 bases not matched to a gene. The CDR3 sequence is CASSPWTGIRDTEAFF. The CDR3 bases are TGTGCCAGCAGCCCCTGGACAGGGATTCGGGACACTGAAGCTTTCTTT.

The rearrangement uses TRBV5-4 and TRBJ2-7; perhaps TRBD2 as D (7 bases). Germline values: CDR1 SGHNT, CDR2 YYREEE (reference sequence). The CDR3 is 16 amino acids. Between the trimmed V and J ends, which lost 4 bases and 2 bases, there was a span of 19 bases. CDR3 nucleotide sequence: TGTGCCAGCAGCACGGGAGGCAGGGACACTCCCTACGAGCAGTACTTC. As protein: CASSTGGRDTPYEQYF.

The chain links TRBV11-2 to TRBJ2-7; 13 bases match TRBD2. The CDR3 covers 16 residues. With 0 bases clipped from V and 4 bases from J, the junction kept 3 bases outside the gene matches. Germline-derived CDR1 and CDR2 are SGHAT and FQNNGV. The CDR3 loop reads CASSLEWTSGRYEQYF. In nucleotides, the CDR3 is TGTGCCAGCAGCTTAGAATGGACTAGCGGGAGATACGAGCAGTACTTC. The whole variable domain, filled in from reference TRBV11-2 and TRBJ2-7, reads EAGVAQSPRYKIIEKRQSVAFWCNPISGHATLYWYQQILGQGPKLLIQFQNNGVVDDSQLPKDRFSAERLKGVDSTLKIQPAKLEDSAVYLCASSLEWTSGRYEQYFGPGTRLTVT.

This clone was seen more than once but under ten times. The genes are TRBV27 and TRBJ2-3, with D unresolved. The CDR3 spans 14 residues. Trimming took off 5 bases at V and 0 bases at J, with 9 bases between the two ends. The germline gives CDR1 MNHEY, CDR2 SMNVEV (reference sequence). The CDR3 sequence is CASSQGTSTDTQYF. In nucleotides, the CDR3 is TGTGCCAGCAGTCAAGGTACTAGCACAGATACGCAGTATTTT.

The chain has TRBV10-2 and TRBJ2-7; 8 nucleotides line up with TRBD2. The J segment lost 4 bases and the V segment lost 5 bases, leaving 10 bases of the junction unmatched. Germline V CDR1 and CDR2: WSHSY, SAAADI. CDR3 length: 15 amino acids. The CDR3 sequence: CASSIRAGGGYEQYF. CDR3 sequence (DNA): TGCGCCAGCAGTATAAGGGCGGGAGGAGGGTACGAGCAGTACTTC.

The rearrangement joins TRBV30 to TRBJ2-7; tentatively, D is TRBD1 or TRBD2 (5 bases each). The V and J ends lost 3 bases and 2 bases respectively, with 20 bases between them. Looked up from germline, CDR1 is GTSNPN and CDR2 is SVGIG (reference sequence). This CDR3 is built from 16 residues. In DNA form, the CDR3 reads TGTGCCTGGAGAGCCGGGACGGCTTCCAATCCCTACGAGCAGTACTTC. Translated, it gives CAWRAGTASNPYEQYF.

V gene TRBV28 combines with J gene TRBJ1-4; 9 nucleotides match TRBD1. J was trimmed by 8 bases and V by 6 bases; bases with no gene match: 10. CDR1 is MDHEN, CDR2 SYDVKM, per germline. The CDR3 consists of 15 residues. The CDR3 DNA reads TGTGCCAGCAGGGGACAGGGTGGCGCAAGGGAAAAACTGTTTTTT. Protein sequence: CASRGQGGAREKLFF.

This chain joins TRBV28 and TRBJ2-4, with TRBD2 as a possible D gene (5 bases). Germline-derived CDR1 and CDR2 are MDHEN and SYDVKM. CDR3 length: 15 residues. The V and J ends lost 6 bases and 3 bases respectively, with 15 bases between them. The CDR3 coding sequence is TGTGCCAGCAGCCTCGTGGGGAGTGTCAAAAACATTCAGTACTTC. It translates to CASSLVGSVKNIQYF. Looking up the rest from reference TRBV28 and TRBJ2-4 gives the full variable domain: DVKVTQSSRYLVKRTGEKVFLECVQDMDHENMFWYRQDPGLGLRLIYFSYDVKMKEKGDIPEGYSVSREKKERFSLILESASTNQTSMYLCASSLVGSVKNIQYFGAGTRLSVL.